This TCR beta chain was profiled in a study of blood T cells in healthy people across ages. For the second PCR, which ran for roughly 7 to 11 cycles, a sample-barcoded 5' primer and a J-beta primer mix were used. TCRdb reprocessed the 5' RACE reads via MiXCR and lists one record per CDR3 protein. This table has approximately 320,000 distinct CDR3 sequences, roughly a quarter appearing once. Looked up from germline, CDR1 is SEHNR and CDR2 is FQNEAQ (reference sequence). The CDR3 covers 13 residues. V lost 5 bases to trimming and J lost 3 bases, with 10 bases between them. There are many counts of this clonotype.

Material: blood. V usage is TRBV7-9 and J usage is TRBJ1-2, with D uncertain. The TCR sequence derives from an older woman in good health. DNA for the CDR3: TGTGCCAGCAGCGGCAGCATGGACTATGGCTACACCTTC. Protein product: CASSGSMDYGYTF. Complete variable domain (other parts from reference TRBV7-9 and TRBJ1-2): DTGVSQNPRHKITKRGQNVTFRCDPISEHNRLYWYRQTLGQGPEFLTYFQNEAQLEKSRLLSDRFSAERPKGSFSTLEIQRTEQGDSAMYLCASSGSMDYGYTFGSGTRLTVV.